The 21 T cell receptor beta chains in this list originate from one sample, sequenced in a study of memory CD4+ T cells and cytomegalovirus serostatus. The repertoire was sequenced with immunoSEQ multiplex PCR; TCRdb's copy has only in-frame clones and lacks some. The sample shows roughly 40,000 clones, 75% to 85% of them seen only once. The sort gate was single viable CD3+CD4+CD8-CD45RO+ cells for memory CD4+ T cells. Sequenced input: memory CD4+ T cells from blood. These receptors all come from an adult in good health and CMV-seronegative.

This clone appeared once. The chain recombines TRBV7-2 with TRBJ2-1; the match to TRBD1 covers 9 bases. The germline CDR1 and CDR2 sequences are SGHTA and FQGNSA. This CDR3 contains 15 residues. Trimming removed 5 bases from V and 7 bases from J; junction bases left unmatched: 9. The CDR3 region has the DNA TGTGCCAGCAGCGGGGGGACAGGGCGGACGAATGAGCAGTTCTTC. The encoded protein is CASSGGTGRTNEQFF.

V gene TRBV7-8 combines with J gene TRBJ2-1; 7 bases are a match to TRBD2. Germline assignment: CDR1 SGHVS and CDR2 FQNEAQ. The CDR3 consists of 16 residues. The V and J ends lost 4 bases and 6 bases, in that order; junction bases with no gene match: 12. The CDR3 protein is CASSSRTRMFSNEQFF. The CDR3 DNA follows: TGTGCCAGCAGCTCCCGGACTAGAATGTTTAGCAATGAGCAGTTCTTC.

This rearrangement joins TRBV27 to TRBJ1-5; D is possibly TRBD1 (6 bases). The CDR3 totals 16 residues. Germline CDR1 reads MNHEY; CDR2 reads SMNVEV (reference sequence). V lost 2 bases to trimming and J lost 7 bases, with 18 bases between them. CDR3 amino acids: CASSLRMTGRGQPQHF. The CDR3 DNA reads TGTGCCAGCAGTTTACGCATGACAGGTCGAGGGCAGCCCCAGCATTTT.

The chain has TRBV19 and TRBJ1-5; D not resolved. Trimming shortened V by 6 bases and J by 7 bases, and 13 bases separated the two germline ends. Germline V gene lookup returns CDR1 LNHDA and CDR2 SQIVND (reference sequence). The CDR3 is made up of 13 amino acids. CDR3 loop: CASRTLGRQPQHF. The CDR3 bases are TGTGCCAGTAGGACTCTTGGGCGGCAGCCCCAGCATTTT.

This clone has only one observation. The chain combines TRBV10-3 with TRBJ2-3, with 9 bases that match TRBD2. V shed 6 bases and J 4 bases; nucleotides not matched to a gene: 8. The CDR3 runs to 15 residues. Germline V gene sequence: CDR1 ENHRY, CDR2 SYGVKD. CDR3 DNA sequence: TGTGCCATCAGCGCCCGCGGGGGGGACGCAGATACGCAGTATTTT. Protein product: CAISARGGDADTQYF.

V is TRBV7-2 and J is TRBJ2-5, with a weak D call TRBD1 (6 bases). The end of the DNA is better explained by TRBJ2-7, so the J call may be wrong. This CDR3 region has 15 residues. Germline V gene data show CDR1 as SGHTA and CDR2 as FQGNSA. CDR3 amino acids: CASSLGQGPSYEQYF. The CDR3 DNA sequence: TGTGCCAGCAGCCTGGGGCAGGGGCCCTCCTACGAGCAGTACTTC.

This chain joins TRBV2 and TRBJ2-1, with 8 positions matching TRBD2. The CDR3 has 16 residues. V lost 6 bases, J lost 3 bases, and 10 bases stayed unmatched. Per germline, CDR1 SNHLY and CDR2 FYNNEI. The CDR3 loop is CASSGKREKSYNEQFF. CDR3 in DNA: TGTGCCAGCAGCGGAAAGCGGGAGAAGAGCTACAATGAGCAGTTCTTC.

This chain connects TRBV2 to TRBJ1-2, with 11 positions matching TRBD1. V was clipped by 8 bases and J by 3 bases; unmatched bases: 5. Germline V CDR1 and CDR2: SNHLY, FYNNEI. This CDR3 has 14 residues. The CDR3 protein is CASHGQGADYGYTF. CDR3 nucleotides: TGTGCCAGCCATGGACAGGGGGCGGACTATGGCTACACCTTC.

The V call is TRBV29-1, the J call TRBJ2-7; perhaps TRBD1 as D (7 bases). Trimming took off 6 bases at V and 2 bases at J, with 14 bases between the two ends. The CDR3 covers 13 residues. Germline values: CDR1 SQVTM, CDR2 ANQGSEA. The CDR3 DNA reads TGCAGCGTGGAGGGGGCTGAACCCTACGAGCAGTACTTC. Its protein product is CSVEGAEPYEQYF.

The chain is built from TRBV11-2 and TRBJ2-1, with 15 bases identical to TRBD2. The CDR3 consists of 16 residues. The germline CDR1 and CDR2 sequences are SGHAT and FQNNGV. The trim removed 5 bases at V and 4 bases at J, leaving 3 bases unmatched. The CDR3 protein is CASSQGLAGGYNEQFF. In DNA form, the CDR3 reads TGTGCCAGCAGCCAAGGACTAGCGGGAGGGTACAATGAGCAGTTCTTC.

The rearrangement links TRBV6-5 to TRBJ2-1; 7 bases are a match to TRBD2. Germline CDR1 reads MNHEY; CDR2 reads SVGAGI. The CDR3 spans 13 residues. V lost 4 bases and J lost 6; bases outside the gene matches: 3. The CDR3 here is CASSFGRSNEQFF. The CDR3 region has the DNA TGTGCCAGCAGTTTCGGGAGGAGCAATGAGCAGTTCTTC.

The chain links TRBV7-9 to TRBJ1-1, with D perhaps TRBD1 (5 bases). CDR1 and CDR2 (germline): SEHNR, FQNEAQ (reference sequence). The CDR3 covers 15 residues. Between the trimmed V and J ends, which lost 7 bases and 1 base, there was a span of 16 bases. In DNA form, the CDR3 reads TGTGCCAGCATCCCGCTGGGGGTAACGAACACTGAAGCTTTCTTT. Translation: CASIPLGVTNTEAFF.

The CDR3 here is CASSEVGPLNTEAFF. DNA for the CDR3: TGTGCCAGCAGTGAAGTGGGGCCCTTGAACACTGAAGCTTTCTTT. The rearrangement uses TRBV6-1 and TRBJ1-1; tentatively, D is TRBD1 (5 bases). This CDR3 contains 15 residues. In germline, CDR1 is MNHNS, CDR2 SASEGT. With 1 base removed from V and 0 bases from J, the gap between germline ends came to 9 bases.

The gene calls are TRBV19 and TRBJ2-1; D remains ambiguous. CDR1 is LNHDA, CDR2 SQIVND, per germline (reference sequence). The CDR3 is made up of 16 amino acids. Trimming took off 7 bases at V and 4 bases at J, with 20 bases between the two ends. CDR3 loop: CASTPGVGGEYNEQFF. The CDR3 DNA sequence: TGTGCCAGTACCCCAGGAGTGGGCGGCGAGTACAATGAGCAGTTCTTC.

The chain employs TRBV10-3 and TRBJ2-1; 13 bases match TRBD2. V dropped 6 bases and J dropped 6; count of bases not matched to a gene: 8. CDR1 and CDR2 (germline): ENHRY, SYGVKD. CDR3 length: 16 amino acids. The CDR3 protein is CAIRRGTSGVVNEQFF. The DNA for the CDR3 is TGTGCCATCAGGAGAGGGACTAGCGGGGTAGTCAATGAGCAGTTCTTC.

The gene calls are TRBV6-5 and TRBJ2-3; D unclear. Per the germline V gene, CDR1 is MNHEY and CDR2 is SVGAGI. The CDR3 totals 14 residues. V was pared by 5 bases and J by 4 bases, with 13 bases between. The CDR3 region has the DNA TGTGCCAGCAGTACGCGGACCCGGTCAGATACGCAGTATTTT. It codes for CASSTRTRSDTQYF.

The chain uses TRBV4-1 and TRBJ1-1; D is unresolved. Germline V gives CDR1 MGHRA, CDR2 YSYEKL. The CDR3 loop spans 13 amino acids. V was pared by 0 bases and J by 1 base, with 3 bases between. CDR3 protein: CASSQEENTEAFF. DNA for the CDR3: TGCGCCAGCAGCCAAGAAGAGAACACTGAAGCTTTCTTT.

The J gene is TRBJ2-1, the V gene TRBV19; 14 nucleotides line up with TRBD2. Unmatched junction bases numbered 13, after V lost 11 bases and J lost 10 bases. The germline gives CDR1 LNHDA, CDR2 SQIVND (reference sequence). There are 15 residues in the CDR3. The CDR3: CAAQAGTSGSREQFF. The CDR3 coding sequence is TGTGCCGCTCAGGCAGGGACTAGCGGGAGTAGAGAGCAGTTCTTC.

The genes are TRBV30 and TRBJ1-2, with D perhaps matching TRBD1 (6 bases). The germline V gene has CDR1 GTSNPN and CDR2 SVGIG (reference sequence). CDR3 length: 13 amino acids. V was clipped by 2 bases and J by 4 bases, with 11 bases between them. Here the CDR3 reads CAWSKGTLYGYTF. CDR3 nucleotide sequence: TGTGCCTGGAGTAAAGGGACACTCTATGGCTACACCTTC. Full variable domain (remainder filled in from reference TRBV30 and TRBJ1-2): SQTIHQWPATLVQPVGSPLSLECTVEGTSNPNLYWYRQAAGRGLQLLFYSVGIGQISSEVPQNLSASRPQDRQFILSSKKLLLSDSGFYLCAWSKGTLYGYTFGSGTRLTVV.

CDR3 in DNA: TGTGCTAGTGGAGACGCGGGGGAAACTAATGAAAAACTGTTTTTT. Protein sequence: CASGDAGETNEKLFF. The rearrangement uses TRBV12-5 and TRBJ1-4; D might be TRBD1 (5 bases). This CDR3 contains 15 residues. Germline V gene sequence: CDR1 LGHNT, CDR2 FRNRAP. Trimming cost V 6 bases and J 1 base, with 12 bases left between them.

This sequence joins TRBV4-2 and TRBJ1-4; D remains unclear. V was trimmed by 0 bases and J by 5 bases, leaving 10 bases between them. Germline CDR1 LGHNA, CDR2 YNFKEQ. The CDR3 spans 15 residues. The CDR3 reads CASSQERRRNEKLFF. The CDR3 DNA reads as TGTGCCAGCAGCCAAGAGAGACGGCGGAATGAAAAACTGTTTTTT.